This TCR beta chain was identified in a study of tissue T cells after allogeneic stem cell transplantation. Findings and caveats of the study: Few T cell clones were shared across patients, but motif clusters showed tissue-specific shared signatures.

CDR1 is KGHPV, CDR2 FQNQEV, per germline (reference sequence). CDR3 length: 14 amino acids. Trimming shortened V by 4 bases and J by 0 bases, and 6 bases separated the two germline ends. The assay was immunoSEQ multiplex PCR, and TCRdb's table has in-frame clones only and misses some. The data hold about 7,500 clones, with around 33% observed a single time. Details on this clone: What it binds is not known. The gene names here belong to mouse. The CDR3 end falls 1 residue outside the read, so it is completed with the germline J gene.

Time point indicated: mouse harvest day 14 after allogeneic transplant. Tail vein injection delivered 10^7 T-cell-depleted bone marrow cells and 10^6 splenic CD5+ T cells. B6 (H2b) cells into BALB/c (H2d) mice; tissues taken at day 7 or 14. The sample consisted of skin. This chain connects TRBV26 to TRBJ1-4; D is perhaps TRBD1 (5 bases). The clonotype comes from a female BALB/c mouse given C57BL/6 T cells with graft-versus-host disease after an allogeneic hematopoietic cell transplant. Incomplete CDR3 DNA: TGTGCCAGCAGTCAGGGGTTTTCCAACGAAAGATTATTT. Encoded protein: CASSQGFSNERLF. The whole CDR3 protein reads CASSQGFSNERLFF.